Listed here is a single T cell receptor beta chain. Its matching antigen is unknown. The record originates from a study of T cells and Merkel cell carcinoma outcomes. Regarding the study as a whole: In Merkel cell carcinoma, repertoire and T-cell density reportedly predicted outcomes.

Profiling relied on immunoSEQ multiplex PCR, and the TCRdb table lists in-frame clones only, not all of them. Among under 25,000 clones, over 70% were seen once, and the ten largest hold roughly 3.3%. The ends lost 6 bases at V and 8 bases at J; junction bases unmatched: 7. The germline gives CDR1 ENHRY, CDR2 SYGVKD. The CDR3 runs 13 residues. The chain uses TRBV10-3 and TRBJ1-2; 9 bases map to TRBD1. The TCR was taken from a human donor with Merkel cell carcinoma. The sequenced material came from tumor tissue from Merkel cell carcinoma. CDR3 protein: CAIRQGASGGYTF. CDR3 DNA: TGTGCCATCAGACAGGGGGCGTCGGGAGGCTACACCTTC.